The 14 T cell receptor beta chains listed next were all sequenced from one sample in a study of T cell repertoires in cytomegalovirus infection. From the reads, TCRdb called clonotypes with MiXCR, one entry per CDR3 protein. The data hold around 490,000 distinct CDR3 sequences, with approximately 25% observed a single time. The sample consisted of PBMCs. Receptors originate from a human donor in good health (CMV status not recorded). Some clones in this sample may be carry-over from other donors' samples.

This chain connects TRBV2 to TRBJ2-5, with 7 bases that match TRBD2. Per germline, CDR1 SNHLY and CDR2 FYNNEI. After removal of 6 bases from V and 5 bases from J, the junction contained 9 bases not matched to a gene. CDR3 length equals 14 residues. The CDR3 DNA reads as TGTGCCAGCAGGGGGGGACTAATGATGGAGACCCAGTACTTC. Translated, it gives CASRGGLMMETQYF.

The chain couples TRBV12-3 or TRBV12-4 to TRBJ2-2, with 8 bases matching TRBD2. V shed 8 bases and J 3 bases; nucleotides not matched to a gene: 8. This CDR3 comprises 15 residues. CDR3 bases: TGTGCCAGCCCAGACCGAGCGGGGGACACCGGGGAGCTGTTTTTT. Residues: CASPDRAGDTGELFF.

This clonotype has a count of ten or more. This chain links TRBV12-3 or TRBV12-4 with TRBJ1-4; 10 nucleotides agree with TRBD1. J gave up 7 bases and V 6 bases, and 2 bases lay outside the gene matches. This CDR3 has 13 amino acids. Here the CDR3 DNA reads TGTGCCAGCAGAGGGACAGGGGTTGAAAAACTGTTTTTT. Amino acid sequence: CASRGTGVEKLFF.

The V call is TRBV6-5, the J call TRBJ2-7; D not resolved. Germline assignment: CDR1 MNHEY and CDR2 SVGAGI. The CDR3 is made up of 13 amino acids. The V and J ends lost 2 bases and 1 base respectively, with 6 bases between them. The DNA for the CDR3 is TGTGCCAGCAGTTACACGGAATCCTACGAGCAGTACTTC. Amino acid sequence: CASSYTESYEQYF.

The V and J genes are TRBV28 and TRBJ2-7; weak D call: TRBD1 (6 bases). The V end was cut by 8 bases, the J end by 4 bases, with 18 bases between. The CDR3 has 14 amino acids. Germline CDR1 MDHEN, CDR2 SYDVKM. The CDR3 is CASVRLAGVYEQYF. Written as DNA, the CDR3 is TGTGCCAGCGTCCGGCTGGCAGGGGTTTACGAGCAGTACTTC.

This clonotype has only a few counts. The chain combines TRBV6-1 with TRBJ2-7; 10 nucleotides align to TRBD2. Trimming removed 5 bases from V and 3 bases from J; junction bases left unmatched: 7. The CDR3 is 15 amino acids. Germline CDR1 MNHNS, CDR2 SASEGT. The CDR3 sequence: CASSKLAGTGYEQYF. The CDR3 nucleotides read TGTGCCAGCAGTAAACTAGCGGGGACGGGCTACGAGCAGTACTTC.

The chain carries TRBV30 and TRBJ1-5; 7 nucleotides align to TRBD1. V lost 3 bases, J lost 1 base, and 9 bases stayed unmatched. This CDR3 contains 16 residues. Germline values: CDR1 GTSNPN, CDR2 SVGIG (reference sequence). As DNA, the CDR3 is TGTGCCTGGAGGTACAGGGGCGCTGGGAGCAATCAGCCCCAGCATTTT. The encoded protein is CAWRYRGAGSNQPQHF.

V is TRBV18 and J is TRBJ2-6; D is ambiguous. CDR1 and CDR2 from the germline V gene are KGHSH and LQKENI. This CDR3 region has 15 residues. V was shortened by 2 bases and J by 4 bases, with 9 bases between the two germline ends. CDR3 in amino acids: CASSPLSTGANVLTF. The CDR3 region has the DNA TGTGCCAGCTCACCATTAAGTACCGGGGCCAACGTCCTGACTTTC.

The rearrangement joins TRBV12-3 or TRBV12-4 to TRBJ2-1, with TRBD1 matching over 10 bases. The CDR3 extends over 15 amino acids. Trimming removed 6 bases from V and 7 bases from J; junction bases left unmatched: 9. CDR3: CASRPSGTGVNEQFF. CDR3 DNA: TGTGCCAGCAGACCCTCCGGGACAGGGGTGAATGAGCAGTTCTTC.

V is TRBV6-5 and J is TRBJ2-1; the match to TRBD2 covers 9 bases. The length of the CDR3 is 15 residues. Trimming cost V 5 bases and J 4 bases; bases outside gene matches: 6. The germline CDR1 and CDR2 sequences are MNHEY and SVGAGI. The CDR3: CASSIAGALYNEQFF. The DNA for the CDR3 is TGTGCCAGCAGTATAGCGGGAGCCCTATACAATGAGCAGTTCTTC.

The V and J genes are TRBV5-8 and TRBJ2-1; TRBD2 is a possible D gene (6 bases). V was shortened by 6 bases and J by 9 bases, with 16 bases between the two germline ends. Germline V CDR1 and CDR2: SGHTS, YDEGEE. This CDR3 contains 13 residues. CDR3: CASTRLVGVEQFF. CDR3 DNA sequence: TGTGCCAGCACCCGACTAGTTGGTGTTGAGCAGTTCTTC.

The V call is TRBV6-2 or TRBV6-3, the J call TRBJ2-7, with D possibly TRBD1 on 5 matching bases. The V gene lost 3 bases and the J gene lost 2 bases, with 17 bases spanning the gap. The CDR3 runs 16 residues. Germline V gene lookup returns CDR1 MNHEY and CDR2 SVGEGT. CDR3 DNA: TGTGCCAGCAGTTATAGTCTCCAGGGTTCAACCTACGAGCAGTACTTC. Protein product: CASSYSLQGSTYEQYF.

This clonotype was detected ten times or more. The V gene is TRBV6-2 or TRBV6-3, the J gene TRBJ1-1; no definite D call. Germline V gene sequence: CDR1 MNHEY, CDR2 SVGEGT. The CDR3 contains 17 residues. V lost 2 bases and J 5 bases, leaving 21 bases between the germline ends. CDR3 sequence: CASSYNPEVFRRTEAFF. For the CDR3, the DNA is TGTGCCAGCAGTTACAACCCCGAGGTATTCCGGAGGACTGAAGCTTTCTTT.

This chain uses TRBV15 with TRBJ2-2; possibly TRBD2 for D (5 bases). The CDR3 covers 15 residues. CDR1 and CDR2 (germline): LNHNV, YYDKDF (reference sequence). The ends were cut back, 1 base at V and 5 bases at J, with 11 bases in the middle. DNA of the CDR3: TGTGCCACCAGCAGAGTAACCAGAGGGACCGGGGAGCTGTTTTTT. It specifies CATSRVTRGTGELFF.